This note documents a single TCR beta chain sequence. What it binds is unknown. Trimming removed 0 bases from V and 6 bases from J; junction bases left unmatched: 8. The CDR3 is 17 residues long. Germline CDR1 and CDR2: MGHRA and YSYEKL. The data originate from a study of cytomegalovirus exposure and HLA in healthy donors. The PCR contained 60 Vbeta and 13 Jbeta primers. Sequencing used immunoSEQ multiplex PCR; TCRdb keeps in-frame clones, though not all of them. The repertoire holds fewer than 110,000 clones, roughly 73% seen once, with roughly 8% in the top ten. Findings and caveats of the study: Rarity marked most TCR sequences, yet some public TCRs occurred in many donors. A cluster of highly shared sequence variants was likely a sequencing artifact. According to the study, roughly 160 TCR beta chains were cytomegalovirus-associated. The authors assumed roughly uniform sequencing depth across donors for presence/absence analyses.

This chain connects TRBV4-1 to TRBJ2-7, with 13 bases lining up with TRBD2. Input material: PBMCs. This receptor was taken from a young man in good health and CMV-seronegative. CDR3 sequence reads: CASSQDTTSGRVGEQYF. CDR3 DNA: TGCGCCAGCAGCCAAGATACCACTAGCGGGAGGGTGGGCGAGCAGTACTTC.